This section outlines one T cell receptor (beta chain) sequence together with its context. Per the study methods: Reference gene primer amplification yielded estimated nucleated cell counts. The repertoire was sequenced with immunoSEQ multiplex PCR; TCRdb's copy has only in-frame clones and lacks some. The V and J calls and clone size were taken over from that table, and D and trimming were inferred from the DNA. The sample includes approximately 210,000 clones, over 70% seen only once; the top ten take 2.9%. This sample was taken from a study of blood T cell repertoires in COVID-19. For the study at large: Acute-phase and convalescent COVID-19 samples originated in the United States, Italy and Spain.

From germline, CDR1 is SGHVS and CDR2 FNYEAQ. V shed 5 bases and J 6 bases; nucleotides not matched to a gene: 11. This CDR3 contains 17 residues. The clonotype was recovered from a middle-aged man with active or convalescent COVID-19. The gene calls are TRBV7-6 and TRBJ2-1, with 12 bases identical to TRBD1. The sequenced material came from peripheral blood. The CDR3 DNA reads TGTGCCAGCAGCCGAATCGGGACAGGGGGCCTCAGCAATGAGCAGTTCTTC. Amino acids: CASSRIGTGGLSNEQFF.